Listed below are T cell receptor beta chains from one sample, sequenced in a study of shared clonotypes between healthy human individuals. Assay used: immunoSEQ multiplex PCR; TCRdb lists only in-frame clones, some missing. The repertoire includes 1.5 million to 2.5 million clones, approximately 95% of them detected once, and 1.2% sits in the top ten. Sequenced input: naive CD8+ T cells sorted from blood. Source of these receptors: a man aged 18-30 years in good health. Each CDR3 is given with its conserved first and last residue. The order of the fields is J gene, CDR3 length, clone size, D gene, V gene, CDR3 DNA, CDR3 protein. A D gene is named only where the DNA matches it firmly. Rows give clone size only sometimes, using once, few, many, or a class for an expanded clone.

j_call: TRBJ1-3
cdr3_length: 12
clone_size: NA
d_call: NA
v_call: TRBV30
cdr3_nt: TGTGCCGTTGAGGTGTCTGGAAACACCATATATTTT
cdr3_aa: CAVEVSGNTIYF

j_call: TRBJ2-1
cdr3_length: 14
clone_size: NA
d_call: NA
v_call: TRBV5-4
cdr3_nt: TGTGCCAGCAGCTTGTCGGGGGAGCTCGATGAGCAGTTCTTC
cdr3_aa: CASSLSGELDEQFF

j_call: TRBJ1-5
cdr3_length: 16
clone_size: NA
d_call: TRBD1
v_call: TRBV6-5
cdr3_nt: TGTGCCAGCAGTTCCACGGTCGGACAGGGTCATCAGCCCCAGCATTTT
cdr3_aa: CASSSTVGQGHQPQHF

j_call: TRBJ2-1
cdr3_length: 18
clone_size: NA
d_call: TRBD2
v_call: TRBV7-9
cdr3_nt: TGTGCCAGCAGCCCAGGACTAGCGGGAGTTCTTTCCTACAATGAGCAGTTCTTC
cdr3_aa: CASSPGLAGVLSYNEQFF

j_call: TRBJ1-1
cdr3_length: 13
clone_size: NA
d_call: TRBD1
v_call: TRBV18
cdr3_nt: TGTGCCAGCTCGCCGGGACAGGCCACTGAAGCTTTCTTT
cdr3_aa: CASSPGQATEAFF

j_call: TRBJ2-7
cdr3_length: 15
clone_size: NA
d_call: NA
v_call: TRBV4-3
cdr3_nt: TGCGCCAGCAGCCAGGGGGTAGGGCTCACCTACGAGCAGTACTTC
cdr3_aa: CASSQGVGLTYEQYF

j_call: TRBJ2-3
cdr3_length: 17
clone_size: NA
d_call: TRBD2
v_call: TRBV7-9
cdr3_nt: TGTGCCAGCAGCCTTACCCTAGCGGGAGTAGGCACAGATACGCAGTATTTT
cdr3_aa: CASSLTLAGVGTDTQYF

j_call: TRBJ2-7
cdr3_length: 13
clone_size: few
d_call: NA
v_call: TRBV5-1
cdr3_nt: TGCGCCAGCAGCTTGGGACGGACCTACGAGCAGTACTTC
cdr3_aa: CASSLGRTYEQYF

j_call: TRBJ2-7
cdr3_length: 14
clone_size: NA
d_call: NA
v_call: TRBV6-5
cdr3_nt: TGTGCCAGCAGTTACCTGGTGGACTCCTACGAGCAGTACTTC
cdr3_aa: CASSYLVDSYEQYF

j_call: TRBJ2-1
cdr3_length: 13
clone_size: NA
d_call: TRBD1
v_call: TRBV9
cdr3_nt: TGTGCCAGCAGCCAGGACAGGGGAAATGAGCAGTTCTTC
cdr3_aa: CASSQDRGNEQFF

j_call: TRBJ1-2
cdr3_length: 14
clone_size: once
d_call: NA
v_call: TRBV15
cdr3_nt: TGTGCCACCAGCCGGGAGGGGGGAGGTTATGGCTACACCTTC
cdr3_aa: CATSREGGGYGYTF

j_call: TRBJ1-2
cdr3_length: 15
clone_size: NA
d_call: NA
v_call: TRBV27
cdr3_nt: TGTGCCAGCAGTTTATCGGGGAGTTCCTTATCCGGCTACACCTTC
cdr3_aa: CASSLSGSSLSGYTF

j_call: TRBJ2-7
cdr3_length: 12
clone_size: NA
d_call: TRBD1
v_call: TRBV5-5
cdr3_nt: TGTGCCAGCAGCAGGACAGGCTACGAGCAGTACTTC
cdr3_aa: CASSRTGYEQYF

j_call: TRBJ1-1
cdr3_length: 15
clone_size: NA
d_call: NA
v_call: TRBV18
cdr3_nt: TGTGCCAGCTCGCCGTACACGCGGATGAACACTGAAGCTTTCTTT
cdr3_aa: CASSPYTRMNTEAFF

j_call: TRBJ2-4
cdr3_length: 14
clone_size: NA
d_call: NA
v_call: TRBV11-2
cdr3_nt: TGTGCCAGCAGAGATAGCGGAGCCAAAAACATTCAGTACTTC
cdr3_aa: CASRDSGAKNIQYF

j_call: TRBJ2-3
cdr3_length: 14
clone_size: once
d_call: TRBD2
v_call: TRBV10-2
cdr3_nt: TGCGCCAGCAGTGAAAGCGGGGGGGCAAATACGCAGTATTTT
cdr3_aa: CASSESGGANTQYF

j_call: TRBJ2-7
cdr3_length: 14
clone_size: NA
d_call: NA
v_call: TRBV27
cdr3_nt: TGTGCCAGCGGCTACAGGGTCGGTTCCTACGAGCAGTACTTC
cdr3_aa: CASGYRVGSYEQYF

j_call: TRBJ2-1
cdr3_length: 14
clone_size: NA
d_call: NA
v_call: TRBV10-1
cdr3_nt: TGCGCCAGCAGTGATCGCTTCCCACGGAATGAGCAGTTCTTC
cdr3_aa: CASSDRFPRNEQFF

j_call: TRBJ2-2
cdr3_length: 16
clone_size: NA
d_call: TRBD1
v_call: TRBV4-1
cdr3_nt: TGCGCCAGCAGCCTAGGGACAGGGCCGAACACCGGGGAGCTGTTTTTT
cdr3_aa: CASSLGTGPNTGELFF

j_call: TRBJ1-6
cdr3_length: 15
clone_size: NA
d_call: NA
v_call: TRBV6-6
cdr3_nt: TGTGCCAGCAGTTACACGACGGCATGGGATTCACCCCTCCACTTT
cdr3_aa: CASSYTTAWDSPLHF

j_call: TRBJ2-1
cdr3_length: 14
clone_size: NA
d_call: NA
v_call: TRBV4-1
cdr3_nt: TGCGCCAGCAGCCGAGGAGGGACAGCTGGTGAGCAGTTCTTC
cdr3_aa: CASSRGGTAGEQFF

j_call: TRBJ1-2
cdr3_length: 15
clone_size: NA
d_call: NA
v_call: TRBV9
cdr3_nt: TGTGCCAGCAGCGTAGCGTCGGGGCCTAACTATGGCTACACCTTC
cdr3_aa: CASSVASGPNYGYTF

j_call: TRBJ1-1
cdr3_length: 14
clone_size: NA
d_call: NA
v_call: TRBV4-1
cdr3_nt: TGCGCCAGCAGGACGGAAGTTTTGAACACTGAAGCTTTCTTT
cdr3_aa: CASRTEVLNTEAFF

j_call: TRBJ2-4
cdr3_length: 14
clone_size: NA
d_call: NA
v_call: TRBV5-6
cdr3_nt: TGTGCCAGCAGCTTGTGGATAGCCAAAAACATTCAGTACTTC
cdr3_aa: CASSLWIAKNIQYF

j_call: TRBJ1-4
cdr3_length: 14
clone_size: once
d_call: NA
v_call: TRBV9
cdr3_nt: TGTGCCAGCACCTCGGGGGGTGGTAATGAAAAACTGTTTTTT
cdr3_aa: CASTSGGGNEKLFF

j_call: TRBJ2-1
cdr3_length: 16
clone_size: NA
d_call: TRBD2
v_call: TRBV5-1
cdr3_nt: TGCGCCAGCAGCTTGGTGGGGACTAGCGGAGCCAATGAGCAGTTCTTC
cdr3_aa: CASSLVGTSGANEQFF

j_call: TRBJ1-2
cdr3_length: 13
clone_size: NA
d_call: NA
v_call: TRBV28
cdr3_nt: TGTGCCAGCAGAGCCTGGGTAGAGGAAGGCTACACCTTC
cdr3_aa: CASRAWVEEGYTF